A selection of T cell receptor beta chains follows, all from one sample in a study of T cell repertoires in cytomegalovirus infection. These TCRs' antigens remain unknown. TCRdb reanalysed the reads using MiXCR and keeps one entry per CDR3 protein. The data show 650,000 to 850,000 distinct CDR3 sequences, under 35% seen once. Sequenced here: cultured CD8+ T cells from PBMCs, sampled from culture after CMV antigen stimulation. The receptors were sampled from a human donor in good health (CMV status not recorded). Some clones in this sample may be carry-over from other donors' samples. Both conserved end residues are part of each CDR3. A D gene is named only where the DNA matches it firmly. For some rows the clone size is stated as once, few or many, or as a class when expanded; others skip it.

D gene,V gene,J gene,clone size,CDR3 DNA,CDR3 protein
NA,TRBV4-1,TRBJ2-3,NA,TGCGCCAGCAGCCAAGAGATTAGCCTCGCAGATACGCAGTATTTT,CASSQEISLADTQYF
NA,TRBV7-9,TRBJ1-5,NA,TGTGCCAGCAGCTTAGCCCGACCGAGCAATCAGCCCCAGCATTTT,CASSLARPSNQPQHF
NA,TRBV6-5,TRBJ1-2,NA,TGTGCCAGCAGTCCGGTTCAGAGGGGAAGCGCTGGCTACACCTTC,CASSPVQRGSAGYTF
NA,TRBV6-2/TRBV6-3,TRBJ2-5,NA,TGTGCCAGCAGTGACCCCCGGGACCTCCAGGGACGAGAAGGGCACTTC,CASSDPRDLQGREGHF
TRBD1,TRBV6-1,TRBJ2-1,NA,TGTGCCAGCAGCCCCGACAGGGGGCGCGGGGTAAACAATGAGCAGTTCTTC,CASSPDRGRGVNNEQFF
TRBD1,TRBV27,TRBJ1-1,NA,TGTGCCAGCAGTCCCCAGGGGGTGGGGAACACTGAAGCTTTCTTT,CASSPQGVGNTEAFF
NA,TRBV18,TRBJ2-3,NA,TGTGCCAGCATGGACTGGGGCAGAAGCACAGATACGCAGTATTTT,CASMDWGRSTDTQYF
NA,TRBV11-2,TRBJ1-1,NA,TGTGCCAGCGAGCGGGGGTTGAGGAACACTGAAGCTTTCTTT,CASERGLRNTEAFF
TRBD1,TRBV20-1,TRBJ2-7,NA,TGCAGTGCTAGAGATAGGGGGACAGGCTTCTACGAGCAGTACTTC,CSARDRGTGFYEQYF
TRBD2,TRBV28,TRBJ2-2,few,TGTGCCAGCAGTTGGAACGGGGGGGAGTTACCCGGGGAGCTGTTTTTT,CASSWNGGELPGELFF
NA,TRBV7-6,TRBJ1-1,many,TGTGCCAGCAGCTTAGTCCTTGGGGGGCACACTGAAGCTTTCTTT,CASSLVLGGHTEAFF
TRBD1,TRBV5-4,TRBJ1-2,few,TGTGCCAGCAGCTTGGATCTGGCCGGACAGGGGCCGATCTATGGCTACACCTTC,CASSLDLAGQGPIYGYTF
NA,TRBV27,TRBJ2-2,many,TGTGCCAGCAGTTTTGGAGGGCTCACCGGGGAGCTGTTTTTT,CASSFGGLTGELFF
NA,TRBV19,TRBJ1-5,NA,TGTGCCAGCTCCTGGGGATCGGAAAATCAGCCCCAGCATTTT,CASSWGSENQPQHF
NA,TRBV7-2,TRBJ2-5,NA,TGTGCCAGCAGCTTAGCGGGGGGGCAGAAGACCCAGTACTTC,CASSLAGGQKTQYF
TRBD1,TRBV4-3,TRBJ1-6,NA,TGCGCCAGCAGCCTATCCCTAACCGGGACAGGGGAAGGCTATAATTCACCCCTCCACTTT,CASSLSLTGTGEGYNSPLHF
TRBD1,TRBV7-9,TRBJ2-4,NA,TGTGCCAGCAGCTCCCCAGGGGGCGGGCCTTCAGCCAAAAACATTCAGTACTTC,CASSSPGGGPSAKNIQYF
NA,TRBV10-2,TRBJ2-2,NA,TGCGCCAGCAGTGAGTCCGGGGACATATACACCGGGGAGCTGTTTTTT,CASSESGDIYTGELFF
NA,TRBV12-3/TRBV12-4,TRBJ2-7,few,TGTGCCAGCAGTTTTTGGACCGAGGTGGATTCGTGGGAGCAGTACTTC,CASSFWTEVDSWEQYF
TRBD1,TRBV27,TRBJ2-7,NA,TGTGCCAGCAGTTTCGCAGGGGGCGAGCAGTACTTC,CASSFAGGEQYF
NA,TRBV4-3,TRBJ2-1,NA,TGCGCCGGCAGCCCCCAGGCCAGGGGGGTCTACAATGAGCAGTTCTTC,CAGSPQARGVYNEQFF
NA,TRBV7-2,TRBJ1-5,NA,TGTGCCAGCAGCAACCGGGATTATAGCAATCAGCCCCAGCATTTT,CASSNRDYSNQPQHF